This paragraph reports one T cell receptor beta chain. As yet, its antigen is unknown. The ends were cut back, 1 base at V and 4 bases at J, with 13 bases in the middle. The V gene's germline CDR1 is MGHRA and CDR2 YSYEKL. CDR3 size: 15 residues. The sample is drawn from a study of cytomegalovirus exposure and HLA in healthy donors. Findings of the study overall: A reported reduction in N-insertions relative to the 666-donor mean was seen in an Asian-associated ancestry cluster in a later analysis. In a later analysis, HLA-associated beta chains showed higher expansion and lower generation probabilities than comparable chains. In a later analysis, parvovirus B19, influenza, CMV and Epstein-Barr virus appeared linked to several top co-occurrence clusters. As a later analysis revealed, the rate of TCR association differed by HLA locus, with DRB1 most and HLA-C fewest.

Primers included in the PCR were 60 Vbeta and 13 Jbeta primers. Libraries were prepared by immunoSEQ multiplex PCR; TCRdb keeps only in-frame clonotypes and omits some of them. The repertoire holds more than 100,000 clones, with under 70% as singletons. The sequenced material came from PBMCs. This sequence was found in a man aged 18 to 35 in good health and CMV-seronegative. The genes are TRBV4-1 and TRBJ1-1, with D hard to call. In nucleotides, the CDR3 is TGCGCCAGCAGCCAAGGGGTTCGGCTAGGCACTGAAGCTTTCTTT. Translating it yields CASSQGVRLGTEAFF.